Sequencing of this T cell receptor (beta chain) was carried out in a study of blood T cells in healthy people across ages. Study-level information: For every two T cells, template switching captured about one barcoded beta molecule.

The V gene end was trimmed by 0 bases and the J gene end by 6 bases; junction bases not matched to a gene: 4. This CDR3 region has 15 residues. Germline loops: CDR1 DFQATT, CDR2 SNEGSKA (reference sequence). Primed by a sample-barcoded 5' primer and a J-beta primer mix, a second PCR proceeded for 7 to 11 cycles. Template switching added a 12-random-nucleotide identifier to every cDNA molecule. TCRdb itself ran the 5' RACE reads through MiXCR, one entry per CDR3 protein. The sample has hundreds of thousands of distinct CDR3 sequences; around a fifth are singletons. The clonotype comes from a man between 65 and 79 years old in good health. Specimen: blood. This sequence joins TRBV20-1 and TRBJ2-7, with 14 bases identical to TRBD2. The CDR3 nucleotides are TGCAGTGCTAGAGATAGGGGACTAGCGGGAGTCGAGCAGTACTTC. It yields the protein CSARDRGLAGVEQYF.